Presented here are 5 T cell receptor beta chains from one specimen sequenced in a study of Graves' ophthalmopathy and Graves' hyperthyroidism. Investigators amplified TCR beta CDR3 regions from RNA transcripts. In the first round, RT-PCR was carried out with HTBI primers, and a multiplex PCR formed the second round. TCRdb called the multiplex PCR reads again in MiXCR, with one record for every CDR3 protein. The repertoire holds hundreds of thousands of distinct CDR3 sequences, with about a fifth as singletons. Sequenced: peripheral blood. Receptors originate from a woman between 18 and 29 years old with stable Graves' hyperthyroidism. Some clones in this sample may be carry-over from other donors' samples.

This clonotype was seen at least ten times. The chain has TRBV11-2 and TRBJ1-1, with 7 bases that match TRBD1. Germline lookup yields CDR1 SGHAT and CDR2 FQNNGV. With 3 bases clipped from V and 4 bases from J, the junction kept 5 bases outside the gene matches. The CDR3 consists of 14 residues. The CDR3 protein is CASSFRGVGTEAFF. For the CDR3, the DNA is TGTGCCAGCAGCTTCAGGGGGGTGGGCACTGAAGCTTTCTTT.

This clonotype was recorded at least ten times. This chain uses TRBV19 with TRBJ1-6, with TRBD1 as a possible D gene (6 bases). Germline-derived CDR1 and CDR2 are LNHDA and SQIVND (reference sequence). This CDR3 region has 15 residues. The V end lost 5 bases, the J end lost 7 bases, and 15 bases lay between the germline ends. CDR3 region: CASSATGPANSPLHF. The CDR3 DNA is TGTGCCAGTAGTGCGACAGGTCCGGCGAATTCACCCCTCCACTTT. Based on the CDR3 plus reference TRBV19 and TRBJ1-6, the full variable domain is DGGITQSPKYLFRKEGQNVTLSCEQNLNHDAMYWYRQDPGQGLRLIYYSQIVNDFQKGDIAEGYSVSREKKESFPLTVTSAQKNPTAFYLCASSATGPANSPLHFGNGTRLTVT.

This clonotype has ten or more counts. The V and J genes are TRBV12-3 or TRBV12-4 and TRBJ1-1, with 7 bases aligning to TRBD1. The J segment lost 5 bases and the V segment lost 6 bases, leaving 9 bases of the junction unmatched. This CDR3 is 14 amino acids long. In nucleotides, the CDR3 is TGTGCCAGCAGCCAAAGACAGGGTGGGACTGAAGCTTTCTTT. It translates to CASSQRQGGTEAFF.

V and J are TRBV28 and TRBJ2-7; maybe TRBD1 (5 bases). V lost 1 base and J lost 6, with 13 bases in between. The CDR3 totals 14 residues. Germline V gene lookup returns CDR1 MDHEN and CDR2 SYDVKM. In DNA form, the CDR3 reads TGTGCCAGCAGTTTATTGATGGGTCAGGGCGAGCAGTACTTC. Amino acids: CASSLLMGQGEQYF.

The V and J genes are TRBV20-1 and TRBJ1-6; D is unresolved. Looked up from germline, CDR1 is DFQATT and CDR2 is SNEGSKA (reference sequence). This CDR3 region has 16 residues. V lost 0 bases and J lost 0, with 9 bases in between. CDR3 in DNA: TGCAGTGCTAGAGATCCCGCCCGCTCCTATAATTCACCCCTCCACTTT. The encoded protein is CSARDPARSYNSPLHF.